The 27 T cell receptor beta chains below come from one sample, sequenced in a study of T-cell memory formation after mild COVID-19. TCRdb reanalysed the 5' RACE reads using MiXCR and keeps one entry per CDR3 protein. Of tens of thousands of distinct CDR3 sequences listed, approximately 23% are singletons. Sequencing input: PBMCs or a T cell subset sorted from them (not recorded which). The receptors here all came from a man between 18 and 29 years old who had mild COVID-19 (a few samples of this study predate the infection). Cell type and time point are not known.

This clonotype was detected only a few times. V and J are TRBV11-2 and TRBJ2-4; 7 nucleotides line up with TRBD1. Looked up from germline, CDR1 is SGHAT and CDR2 is FQNNGV. V trimming: 0 bases; J trimming: 13 bases; junction bases outside the gene matches: 9. CDR3 length: 14 amino acids. In DNA form, the CDR3 reads TGTGCCAGCAGCTTAGAGATACGGGACAGCCGACAGTACTTC. Encoded protein: CASSLEIRDSRQYF.

This clonotype has just a few counts. The chain is built from TRBV20-1 and TRBJ2-1, with 10 bases lining up with TRBD2. In germline, CDR1 is DFQATT, CDR2 SNEGSKA (reference sequence). Trimming at V came to 6 bases and at J to 1 base, leaving 3 bases not matched to a gene. The CDR3 has 14 residues. CDR3 DNA: TGCAGTGCCCCGGGACTAGCGTCCTACAATGAGCAGTTCTTC. Translated, it gives CSAPGLASYNEQFF.

Many counts were recorded for this clonotype. The V and J genes are TRBV5-1 and TRBJ2-3, with a possible D match to TRBD2 (6 bases). The CDR3 runs 13 residues. V dropped 7 bases and J dropped 5 bases, with 14 bases sitting between them. Germline lookup yields CDR1 SGHRS and CDR2 YFSETQ. CDR3 bases: TGCGCCAGCGGCACGGGGGTCAGAGATACGCAGTATTTT. Amino acids: CASGTGVRDTQYF.

The chain combines TRBV4-1 with TRBJ2-1; 7 nucleotides line up with TRBD2. CDR3 length: 16 amino acids. Germline V lookup: CDR1 MGHRA, CDR2 YSYEKL. The trim removed 0 bases at V and 3 bases at J, leaving 5 bases unmatched. The CDR3 is CASSQEERGYYNEQFF. The DNA of the CDR3 is TGCGCCAGCAGCCAAGAGGAGCGGGGCTACTACAATGAGCAGTTCTTC.

The chain has TRBV7-9 and TRBJ2-3; D is uncertain. CDR1 and CDR2 (germline): SEHNR, FQNEAQ (reference sequence). The CDR3 has 15 residues. V shed 1 base and J shed 1 base, with 9 bases lying between them. CDR3 sequence (DNA): TGTGCCAGCAGCTTAGGGTACAAGCGCACAGATACGCAGTATTTT. Protein sequence: CASSLGYKRTDTQYF.

The chain combines TRBV5-6 with TRBJ1-5; no definite D call. The germline gives CDR1 SGHDT, CDR2 YYEEEE. The CDR3 covers 14 residues. The V end was cut by 2 bases, the J end by 0 bases, with 6 bases between. The CDR3 loop is CASSFRISNQPQHF. The CDR3 nucleotides are TGTGCCAGCAGCTTCAGGATTAGCAATCAGCCCCAGCATTTT. The whole variable domain, remainder taken from reference TRBV5-6 and TRBJ1-5, is DAGVTQSPTHLIKTRGQQVTLRCSPKSGHDTVSWYQQALGQGPQFIFQYYEEEERQRGNFPDRFSGHQFPNYSSELNVNALLLGDSALYLCASSFRISNQPQHFGDGTRLSIL.

The table lists this clonotype with a count of one. J is TRBJ2-1 and V is TRBV14, with D tentatively TRBD2 (5 bases). Germline lookup yields CDR1 SGHDN and CDR2 FVKESK. This CDR3 contains 15 residues. Trimming shortened V by 1 base and J by 6 bases, and 13 bases separated the two germline ends. The CDR3 DNA reads as TGTGCCAGCAGCCAAGTACGGGGTTTCGGCAATGAGCAGTTCTTC. It translates to CASSQVRGFGNEQFF. Full variable domain (outside the CDR3, taken from reference TRBV14 and TRBJ2-1): EAGVTQFPSHSVIEKGQTVTLRCDPISGHDNLYWYRRVMGKEIKFLLHFVKESKQDESGMPNNRFLAERTGGTYSTLKVQPAELEDSGVYFCASSQVRGFGNEQFFGPGTRLTVL.

The chain links TRBV7-8 to TRBJ1-2, with TRBD1 as a possible D gene (5 bases). V lost 5 bases to trimming and J lost 3 bases, with 16 bases between them. Germline assignment: CDR1 SGHVS and CDR2 FQNEAQ. The CDR3 runs to 15 residues. CDR3 nucleotides: TGTGCCAGCAGCACCGTGAGGGGCCCAGACTATGGCTACACCTTC. It specifies CASSTVRGPDYGYTF.

The V and J genes are TRBV9 and TRBJ1-5, with 9 bases aligning to TRBD1. Germline V CDR1 and CDR2: SGDLS, YYNGEE. The CDR3 is 15 residues long. J lost 3 bases, V lost 4 bases, and 5 bases had no gene match. CDR3 loop: CASSWTGDPNQPQHF. In DNA, the CDR3 is TGTGCCAGCAGCTGGACAGGGGATCCCAATCAGCCCCAGCATTTT. Drawing the rest from reference TRBV9 and TRBJ1-5, the complete variable domain is DSGVTQTPKHLITATGQRVTLRCSPRSGDLSVYWYQQSLDQGLQFLIQYYNGEERAKGNILERFSAQQFPDLHSELNLSSLELGDSALYFCASSWTGDPNQPQHFGDGTRLSIL.

The table lists this clonotype with a few counts. The rearrangement links TRBV29-1 to TRBJ2-5; D perhaps matches TRBD2 (5 bases). Germline V gives CDR1 SQVTM, CDR2 ANQGSEA. V lost 6 bases and J 5 bases, leaving 19 bases between the germline ends. This CDR3 spans 14 amino acids. This CDR3 is CSVSNKPGWETQYF. In DNA form, the CDR3 reads TGCAGCGTCTCCAACAAACCGGGGTGGGAGACCCAGTACTTC.

This clonotype was found a few times. V gene TRBV7-3 combines with J gene TRBJ1-2, with 7 bases fitting TRBD1. The CDR3 runs to 17 residues. Losses at the gene ends were 4 bases for V and 4 bases for J; bases not matched to a gene: 15. Germline assignment: CDR1 SGHTA and CDR2 FQGTGA. DNA for the CDR3: TGTGCCAGCAGCTCAACCCCCGGGACAGAGTCCCCCTATGGCTACACCTTC. As protein: CASSSTPGTESPYGYTF.

This clonotype was detected only a few times. The chain combines TRBV4-1 with TRBJ2-2, with D uncertain. Looked up from germline, CDR1 is MGHRA and CDR2 is YSYEKL. The CDR3 consists of 12 residues. Between the trimmed V and J ends, which lost 5 bases and 6 bases, there was a span of 7 bases. CDR3 in DNA: TGCGCCAGCAGCTCTCGAGCCGGGGAGCTGTTTTTT. This codes for CASSSRAGELFF.

This chain links TRBV29-1 with TRBJ2-1, with 9 bases fitting TRBD1. Germline V gene lookup returns CDR1 SQVTM and CDR2 ANQGSEA. This CDR3 region has 13 residues. Trimming at V came to 6 bases and at J to 6 bases, leaving 6 bases not matched to a gene. CDR3 amino acids: CSVRTGAGNEQFF. The CDR3 DNA sequence: TGCAGCGTGAGGACAGGGGCAGGCAATGAGCAGTTCTTC.

CDR3 in DNA: TGTGCCAGCAGCTTAGCAGGGGCCAACACTGAAGCTTTCTTT. This codes for CASSLAGANTEAFF. This chain joins TRBV7-8 and TRBJ1-1; the D gene is possibly TRBD1 (5 bases). Per the germline V gene, CDR1 is SGHVS and CDR2 is FQNEAQ. The CDR3 totals 14 residues. The ends were cut back, 0 bases at V and 2 bases at J, with 7 bases in the middle.

This clonotype was seen only once. The chain joins TRBV5-1 to TRBJ2-2; D is ambiguous. V shed 4 bases and J shed 6 bases, with 10 bases lying between them. This CDR3 spans 13 amino acids. Germline-derived CDR1 and CDR2 are SGHRS and YFSETQ. CDR3 DNA: TGCGCCAGCAGCGGCAAGGGATCCGGGGAGCTGTTTTTT. It encodes CASSGKGSGELFF.

This chain connects TRBV5-1 to TRBJ2-3; the match to TRBD2 covers 10 bases. CDR3 length equals 15 residues. Germline V gene sequence: CDR1 SGHRS, CDR2 YFSETQ. The V segment lost 2 bases and the J segment 5 bases; nucleotides outside the gene matches: 5. CDR3 sequence (DNA): TGCGCCAGCAGCTTCGCTAGCGGGGGTGAAGATACGCAGTATTTT. The encoded protein is CASSFASGGEDTQYF. The variable domain in full, with the rest retrieved from reference TRBV5-1 and TRBJ2-3, is KAGVTQTPRYLIKTRGQQVTLSCSPISGHRSVSWYQQTPGQGLQFLFEYFSETQRNKGNFPGRFSGRQFSNSRSEMNVSTLELGDSALYLCASSFASGGEDTQYFGPGTRLTVL.

The V and J genes are TRBV7-6 and TRBJ2-1, with D perhaps TRBD1 or TRBD2 (5 bases each). CDR3 size: 15 residues. The V end lost 1 base, the J end lost 5 bases, and 12 bases lay between the germline ends. From germline, CDR1 is SGHVS and CDR2 FNYEAQ. This chain's CDR3 is CASSLGGKDHNEQFF. The DNA of the CDR3 is TGTGCCAGCAGCTTAGGGGGGAAGGACCACAATGAGCAGTTCTTC.

This clonotype was seen a few times. The chain couples TRBV4-3 to TRBJ2-3; D is possibly TRBD2 (6 bases). The germline CDR1 and CDR2 sequences are LGHNA and YSLEER. The V gene lost 4 bases and the J gene lost 2 bases, with 13 bases spanning the gap. The CDR3 runs to 15 residues. DNA for the CDR3: TGCGCCAGCAGCCGAGTTAGCGGAGACACAGATACGCAGTATTTT. It codes for CASSRVSGDTDTQYF.

The chain carries TRBV20-1 and TRBJ2-5; the match to TRBD2 covers 9 bases. The CDR3 extends over 14 amino acids. CDR1 and CDR2 from the germline V gene are DFQATT and SNEGSKA (reference sequence). The CDR3 here is CSLDSGGLQETQYF. Here the CDR3 DNA reads TGCAGCCTGGATAGCGGGGGCCTTCAAGAGACCCAGTACTTC.

This clonotype was counted only a few times. The genes are TRBV6-4 and TRBJ1-1, with a tentative D call TRBD1 (5 bases). The germline V and J ends were trimmed by 7 bases and 0 bases, with 18 bases remaining between them. This CDR3 spans 16 amino acids. Germline values: CDR1 MRHNA, CDR2 SNTAGT. Here the CDR3 DNA reads TGTGCCAGCACCGTGGGTAGGGGATCTATGAACACTGAAGCTTTCTTT. It is translated as CASTVGRGSMNTEAFF.

The CDR3 DNA sequence: TGTGCCAGCAGCGCTACACTGGAGGCAGATACGCAGTATTTT. Translating it yields CASSATLEADTQYF. The chain joins TRBV9 to TRBJ2-3; D may be TRBD2 (5 bases). Germline V gene sequence: CDR1 SGDLS, CDR2 YYNGEE. Trimming cost V 3 bases and J 4 bases, with 12 bases left between them. This CDR3 spans 14 amino acids. Looking up the rest from reference TRBV9 and TRBJ2-3 gives the full variable domain: DSGVTQTPKHLITATGQRVTLRCSPRSGDLSVYWYQQSLDQGLQFLIQYYNGEERAKGNILERFSAQQFPDLHSELNLSSLELGDSALYFCASSATLEADTQYFGPGTRLTVL.

This clonotype came up many times. V is TRBV6-5 and J is TRBJ1-2; 10 nucleotides agree with TRBD1. The CDR3 is 11 residues long. J was trimmed by 4 bases and V by 11 bases; bases with no gene match: 1. Germline CDR1 reads MNHEY; CDR2 reads SVGAGI. This chain's CDR3 is CAGTGVYGYTF. Here the CDR3 DNA reads TGTGCCGGGACAGGGGTCTATGGCTACACCTTC.

The rearrangement links TRBV2 to TRBJ1-5; D is uncertain. V was clipped by 2 bases and J by 6 bases, with 2 bases between them. This CDR3 comprises 11 residues. Per germline, CDR1 SNHLY and CDR2 FYNNEI. The CDR3 region has the DNA TGTGCCAGCAGTGAAAGTCAGCCCCAGCATTTT. It translates to CASSESQPQHF. Complete variable domain (other parts from reference TRBV2 and TRBJ1-5): EPEVTQTPSHQVTQMGQEVILRCVPISNHLYFYWYRQILGQKVEFLVSFYNNEISEKSEIFDDQFSVERPDGSNFTLKIRSTKLEDSAMYFCASSESQPQHFGDGTRLSIL.

The rearrangement links TRBV20-1 to TRBJ1-2; weak D call: TRBD1 (5 bases). The length of the CDR3 is 15 residues. Trimming pared 0 bases from V and 4 bases from J, leaving 15 bases between. CDR1 is DFQATT, CDR2 SNEGSKA, per germline (reference sequence). The CDR3 sequence is CSARDGAGWAYGYTF. As DNA, the CDR3 is TGCAGTGCTAGAGATGGGGCAGGGTGGGCCTATGGCTACACCTTC.

This clonotype has a handful of counts. The chain joins TRBV4-3 to TRBJ2-1; D unclear. Germline V gene data show CDR1 as LGHNA and CDR2 as YSLEER. V was clipped by 3 bases and J by 6 bases, with 15 bases between them. The CDR3 covers 15 residues. The CDR3 here is CASSQYAGPSNEQFF. Written as DNA, the CDR3 is TGCGCCAGCAGCCAGTACGCCGGTCCGTCCAATGAGCAGTTCTTC.

The rearrangement joins TRBV5-1 to TRBJ1-5; 7 nucleotides match TRBD1. Germline CDR1 and CDR2: SGHRS and YFSETQ. The CDR3 loop spans 15 amino acids. Losses at the gene ends were 4 bases for V and 10 bases for J; bases not matched to a gene: 14. For the CDR3, the DNA is TGCGCCAGCAGCCTCGAGAGCAGGGGGAACACCCCCCAGCATTTT. Its translation: CASSLESRGNTPQHF.

The CDR3 loop reads CASSTGTLPNEKLFF. The CDR3 DNA follows: TGTGCCAGTAGTACCGGGACCCTCCCCAATGAAAAACTGTTTTTT. The chain recombines TRBV19 with TRBJ1-4; D is perhaps TRBD1 (5 bases). The germline V gene encodes CDR1 LNHDA and CDR2 SQIVND (reference sequence). The CDR3 extends over 15 amino acids. The V end was cut by 4 bases, the J end by 5 bases, with 14 bases between.